The text below deals with one T cell receptor beta chain. Its recognized antigen is unknown. No base-level quality is on record; no much larger clone is a single base apart. Including cysteine and phenylalanine, the CDR3 has 19 amino acids. The read is trimmed to its CDR3 DNA, 57 bases read in frame from base 1. The CDR1 and CDR2 encoded by the germline V gene are MNHNS and SASEGT. After removal of 4 bases from V and 0 bases from J, the junction retains 10 bases not matched to a gene. These data originate in a study of blood T cell repertoires in COVID-19 (dated by TCRdb to 2020 to 2021). For the wider study: Collaborator samples came from the United States, Italy and Spain and covered acute and convalescent phases of COVID-19. The material from the prospective study consisted of cDNA or gDNA derived from T cells, B-cell-depleted T cells, or PBMCs. Deeply sampled blood TCRbeta repertoires from subjects exposed to, actively infected with, or recovered from COVID-19 were included in the dataset. The repertoires were made available in a free public database intended to serve as a resource for research on the immune response to SARS-CoV-2. Samples were obtained from the ongoing ImmuneRACE study (first 160 participants) and from 1,254 subjects provided by 6 global collaborators. Nearly every sample came with metadata listing a de-identified subject ID, COVID-19 status, age in years and sex. HLA class I and class II types, where available, came from metadata supplied by the sample provider rather than from assay-based typing.

The immunoSEQ Assay, a bias-controlled multiplex PCR, was used to amplify TCRbeta CDR3 regions from genomic DNA. The original methods were these. Within the assay, amplification of reference gene primers was used to estimate how many nucleated cells each sample contained. To quantify the absolute abundance of each unique TCRbeta CDR3 rearrangement, sequence reads were collapsed and filtered. For each sample, productive Simpson clonality was calculated as the square root of Simpson's diversity index across productive rearrangements. TCRdb re-hosts the immuneACCESS table, in-frame sequences only. Its copies lack some clones; in the studies checked, an unresolved V gene accounts for under half of them, and the cause for the rest is not known. V and J calls and clone size are given by that table; D and trimming were obtained from the DNA. This sample holds around 300,000 clones; approximately 86% were observed only once. The top ten clonotypes cover about an eighth of the sample.

At one collaborating source in Seattle, patients were enrolled during active infection and were followed longitudinally through the course of disease. The collaborating institutions used their own protocols to collect whole blood in K2EDTA tubes. Collaborator samples were shipped for TCRbeta analysis as frozen whole blood, isolated PBMCs, or DNA extracted from either sample type. Paper-wide results and their limitations: Clinical and demographic metadata were provided uncurated, with the amount varying by source and participant.

The sequencing sample was made of peripheral blood. Recombination joined TRBV6-1 with TRBJ2-1; TRBD2 lines up with 12 middle nucleotides. The receptor comes from a woman in her sixties or seventies with COVID-19, enrolled during active disease. The DNA sequence is as follows: TGTGCCAGCAGTGCTATACTAGCGGGGGGCGCGAGCTCCTACAATGAGCAGTTCTTC. Its protein is CASSAILAGGASSYNEQFF.